The 14 T cell receptor beta chains given below trace back to one sample, sequenced in a study of identical twins (dated by TCRdb to between 2015 and 2016). The library was obtained by 5' RACE. Sequencing used an Illumina HiSeq 2000. TCRdb reprocessed the public reads (quality trimming at Q25 with fastp, clone calling with MiXCR) and kept in-frame beta chains. Merged by CDR3 protein, the rows form single entries marked with the most common genes and DNA. Across this sample there are around 530,000 distinct CDR3 sequences, with 13% to 15% seen only once. The biggest ten clones account for around 0.4% of the sample. In addition, the sample was reused for a study of yellow fever vaccine responses in identical twins.

The sample was CD4+ T cells sorted from blood. These TCRs come from a woman aged 18-29 years in good health.

This clonotype was recorded a few times. The rearrangement joins TRBV3-1 to TRBJ1-3; D is ambiguous. Germline values: CDR1 LGHDT, CDR2 YNNKEL (reference sequence). This CDR3 has 16 amino acids. The ends were cut back, 4 bases at V and 4 bases at J, with 17 bases in the middle. CDR3: CASSLRGPLIGNTIYF. In nucleotides, the CDR3 is TGTGCCAGCAGCCTACGAGGACCGCTTATCGGAAACACCATATATTTT.

This clonotype was detected ten times or more. The chain recombines TRBV2 with TRBJ2-1, with 15 bases that match TRBD2. The CDR3 runs to 15 residues. The V and J ends lost 4 bases and 7 bases, in that order; junction bases with no gene match: 2. CDR1 is SNHLY and CDR2 is FYNNEI in the germline V gene. The DNA for the CDR3 is TGTGCCAGCAGTGTGGGACTAGCGGGGGGTAATGAGCAGTTCTTC. Translation: CASSVGLAGGNEQFF.

The chain has TRBV7-2 and TRBJ2-3; 7 bases match TRBD2. The CDR3 runs 16 residues. Germline CDR1 is SGHTA and CDR2 is FQGNSA. J was trimmed by 4 bases and V by 1 base; bases with no gene match: 8. CDR3 residues: CASSLGGGRRADTQYF. In DNA form, the CDR3 reads TGTGCCAGCAGCTTAGGGGGCGGGAGAAGGGCAGATACGCAGTATTTT. The full variable domain, with the rest looked up from reference TRBV7-2 and TRBJ2-3, is GAGVSQSPSNKVTEKGKDVELRCDPISGHTALYWYRQSLGQGLEFLIYFQGNSAPDKSGLPSDRFSAERTGGSVSTLTIQRTQQEDSAVYLCASSLGGGRRADTQYFGPGTRLTVL.

J is TRBJ2-1 and V is TRBV20-1; 15 nucleotides match TRBD2. Trimming at V came to 2 bases and at J to 10 bases, leaving 12 bases not matched to a gene. The germline V gene encodes CDR1 DFQATT and CDR2 SNEGSKA (reference sequence). This CDR3 comprises 17 residues. The CDR3 bases are TGCAGTGCTAGATCCGGTTCGGGACTAGCGGGAGGCGAAGAGCAGTTCTTC. It yields the protein CSARSGSGLAGGEEQFF.

As to this clonotype: The junction shows a germline mismatch at one end, possibly a read error. The V and J genes are TRBV20-1 and TRBJ2-7; D is unresolved. The germline gives CDR1 DFQATT, CDR2 SNEGSKA (reference sequence). The CDR3 spans 11 residues. The CDR3 is CSSRGRYEQYF. CDR3 DNA sequence: TGCAGTTCTAGAGGACGATACGAGCAGTACTTC.

The chain recombines TRBV29-1 with TRBJ1-5, with 7 nucleotides matching TRBD1. Germline-derived CDR1 and CDR2 are SQVTM and ANQGSEA. The CDR3 totals 13 residues. After removal of 6 bases from V and 5 bases from J, the junction contained 7 bases not matched to a gene. CDR3 sequence reads: CSVRQGVDQPQHF. Here the CDR3 DNA reads TGCAGCGTCAGACAGGGCGTGGATCAGCCCCAGCATTTT.

The chain combines TRBV20-1 with TRBJ1-6, with 9 nucleotides matching TRBD1. The CDR3 totals 14 residues. With 1 base clipped from V and 9 bases from J, the junction kept 4 bases outside the gene matches. Germline CDR1 DFQATT, CDR2 SNEGSKA (reference sequence). The CDR3, as DNA: TGCAGTGCTAGAGGGACAGGGGATCGTTCACCCCTCCACTTT. Translating it yields CSARGTGDRSPLHF.

V is TRBV28 and J is TRBJ2-1; 12 nucleotides agree with TRBD2. The CDR3 extends over 14 amino acids. Germline V CDR1 and CDR2: MDHEN, SYDVKM. The ends lost 6 bases at V and 9 bases at J; junction bases unmatched: 6. DNA of the CDR3: TGTGCCAGCAGCTCGACTAGCGGGGGTGGTGAGCAGTTCTTC. It yields the protein CASSSTSGGGEQFF.

The V gene is TRBV25-1, the J gene TRBJ2-3, with 10 bases lining up with TRBD1. The CDR3 is 15 amino acids. CDR1 is MGHDK and CDR2 is SYGVNS in the germline V gene. V shed 1 base, J shed 4 bases, and the junction held 2 bases outside the gene matches. The CDR3 region has the DNA TGTGCCAGCAGTGAATCGGGGACAGGGGCAGATACGCAGTATTTT. This translates into CASSESGTGADTQYF.

This clonotype was seen many times. The chain carries TRBV5-1 and TRBJ2-3; D may match TRBD1 or TRBD2 (5 bases each). V lost 1 base and J 2 bases, leaving 8 bases between the germline ends. Germline CDR1 and CDR2: SGHRS and YFSETQ. This CDR3 region has 14 residues. CDR3 nucleotides: TGCGCCAGCAGCTTGAGGGGACCCACAGATACGCAGTATTTT. As protein: CASSLRGPTDTQYF.

This clonotype was recorded at least ten times. CDR3 coding DNA: TGTGCCAGCAGCCAAGGGCGGGGGCTCAATGAGCAGTTCTTC. Its protein product is CASSQGRGLNEQFF. This sequence joins TRBV3-1 and TRBJ2-1, with D possibly matching TRBD2 (7 bases). The germline gives CDR1 LGHDT, CDR2 YNNKEL (reference sequence). Trimming took 1 base from V and 6 from J, leaving 10 bases between them. The CDR3 length is 14 residues.

The chain has TRBV11-2 and TRBJ2-1; 12 nucleotides align to TRBD2. The CDR3 consists of 16 residues. Germline lookup yields CDR1 SGHAT and CDR2 FQNNGV. J was trimmed by 8 bases and V by 5 bases; bases with no gene match: 10. The chain's CDR3 is CASSPRLAGVGDEQFF. CDR3 in DNA: TGTGCCAGCAGCCCCCGACTAGCGGGAGTGGGGGATGAGCAGTTCTTC.

The chain combines TRBV11-1 with TRBJ1-1, with D maybe TRBD1 (6 bases). The germline V and J ends were trimmed by 5 bases and 1 base, with 14 bases remaining between them. This CDR3 has 15 amino acids. Germline CDR1 is SGHAT and CDR2 is FQDESV (reference sequence). The CDR3 here is CASSPRGGSNTEAFF. The DNA of the CDR3 is TGTGCCAGCAGCCCGCGTGGGGGCTCGAACACTGAAGCTTTCTTT.

The table lists this clonotype with many counts. The CDR3 nucleotides read TGCGCCAGCAGCTTGGCTAGCGGGACAACCTACGAGCAGTACTTC. It codes for CASSLASGTTYEQYF. V gene TRBV5-1 combines with J gene TRBJ2-7; 9 bases align to TRBD2. CDR1 SGHRS and CDR2 YFSETQ come from the germline V gene. The length of the CDR3 is 15 residues. After removal of 0 bases from V and 2 bases from J, the junction contained 3 bases not matched to a gene. The whole variable domain, remainder taken from reference TRBV5-1 and TRBJ2-7, is KAGVTQTPRYLIKTRGQQVTLSCSPISGHRSVSWYQQTPGQGLQFLFEYFSETQRNKGNFPGRFSGRQFSNSRSEMNVSTLELGDSALYLCASSLASGTTYEQYFGPGTRLTVT.